This record covers a single TCR beta chain. This clone's antigen is unknown. No much larger clone is present one base from it, and per-base qualities are unavailable. Counted from cysteine to phenylalanine, this CDR3 has 15 amino acids. Just the 45-base CDR3 DNA is kept, in frame starting at base 1. CDR1 KGHDR and CDR2 SFDVKD were looked up in the germline V gene. V trim: 7 bases; J trim: 2 bases; unmatched bases: 3. Sequencing instrument: Illumina HiSeq 2000. TCR beta chain libraries were generated through multiplex PCR amplification. The amplified TCR beta chain products were analyzed by high-throughput sequencing. TCRdb's own reprocessing of the public reads used fastp at Q25 and MiXCR and kept productive beta chains. All rows with the same CDR3 protein become a single entry with the most common DNA and genes. This sample gives under 70,000 distinct CDR3 sequences in total; 43% of them show up just once. In total, the top ten clones hold 8% to 9.5% of the sample.

The data were taken from a study of breast tumors, draining lymph nodes, adjacent tissues (dated by TCRdb to the mid-2010s). For context, the study as a whole: TCR beta repertoires were compared across tumor, adjacent nontumor tissue and axillary lymph nodes obtained from breast cancer patients. The study was designed to assess the relationships and possible T-cell exchange between tumor, surrounding tissue and draining lymph node repertoires in human breast cancer.

What the authors observed across the whole study: Tumor T-cell repertoires showed less diversity than lymph node repertoires and more diversity than nontumor tissue repertoires, and tumor T-cell repertoires showed preferential V and J gene usage. Tumor and nontumor tissue repertoires were found to be significantly more similar in luminal-like than in basal-like breast cancer. The data were considered consistent with the idea that most tumor T cells come from the lymph node and then expand in tumor tissue. The conclusion that tumor T cells originate in lymph nodes was framed as consistent with a hypothesis rather than directly demonstrated.

Recombination joined TRBV24-1 with TRBJ1-4, and 10 junctional nucleotides match TRBD1. The receptor comes from a female donor with breast cancer. Some clones in this sample may be carry-over from other donors' samples. Sequencing input: breast tumor tissue. The CDR3 corresponds to CATRGQGNTNEKLFF. In nucleotide form, the sequence is TGTGCCACCAGGGGACAGGGGAATACTAATGAAAAACTGTTTTTT.